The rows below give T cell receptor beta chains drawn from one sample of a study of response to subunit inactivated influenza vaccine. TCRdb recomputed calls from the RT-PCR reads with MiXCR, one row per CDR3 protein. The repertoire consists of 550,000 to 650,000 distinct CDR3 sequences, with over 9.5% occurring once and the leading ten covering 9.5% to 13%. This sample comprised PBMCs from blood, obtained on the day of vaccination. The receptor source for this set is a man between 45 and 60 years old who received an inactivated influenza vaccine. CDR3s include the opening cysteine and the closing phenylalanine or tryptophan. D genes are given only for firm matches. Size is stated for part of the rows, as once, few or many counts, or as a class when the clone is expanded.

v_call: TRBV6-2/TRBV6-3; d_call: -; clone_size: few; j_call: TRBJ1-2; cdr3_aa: CASSDGRGNYGYTF; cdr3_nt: TGTGCCAGCAGCGATGGCAGGGGAAACTATGGCTACACCTTC
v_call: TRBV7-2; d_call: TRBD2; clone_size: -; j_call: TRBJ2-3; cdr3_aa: CASSLSAAGGTDTQYF; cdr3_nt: TGTGCCAGCAGCTTAAGTGCAGCGGGAGGCACAGATACGCAGTATTTT
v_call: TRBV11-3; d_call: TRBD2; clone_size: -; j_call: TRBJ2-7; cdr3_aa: CASSSPGTSVTKGGSFYEQYF; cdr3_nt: TGTGCCAGCAGCTCGCCCGGGACTAGCGTAACGAAGGGTGGTAGTTTCTACGAGCAGTACTTC
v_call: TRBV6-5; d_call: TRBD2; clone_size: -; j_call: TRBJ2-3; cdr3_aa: CASSYYPWRGAGDTQYF; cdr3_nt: TGTGCCAGCAGTTATTACCCCTGGCGGGGGGCCGGTGATACGCAGTATTTT
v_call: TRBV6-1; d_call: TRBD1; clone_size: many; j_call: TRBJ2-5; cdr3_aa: CASSLPPRTGLKGETQYF; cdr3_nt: TGTGCCAGCAGTCTTCCCCCCCGGACAGGGTTGAAAGGAGAGACCCAGTACTTC
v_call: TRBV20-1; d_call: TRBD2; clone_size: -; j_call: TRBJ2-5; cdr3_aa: CSARDGSGRVGKTQYF; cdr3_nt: TGCAGTGCTAGAGATGGTAGCGGGAGGGTAGGCAAGACCCAGTACTTC
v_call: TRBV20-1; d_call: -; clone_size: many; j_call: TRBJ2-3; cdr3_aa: CSAGRDTYTDTQYF; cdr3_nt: TGCAGTGCTGGCCGGGACACATACACAGATACGCAGTATTTT
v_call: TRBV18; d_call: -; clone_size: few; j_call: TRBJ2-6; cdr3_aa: CASSPRLGSGANVLTF; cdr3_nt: TGTGCCAGCTCACCACGACTGGGATCTGGGGCCAACGTCCTGACTTTC
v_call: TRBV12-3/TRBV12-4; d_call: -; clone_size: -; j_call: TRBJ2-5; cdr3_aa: CASTSAGPLSF; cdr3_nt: TGTGCCAGCACCTCCGCTGGGCCTCTGTCCTTC
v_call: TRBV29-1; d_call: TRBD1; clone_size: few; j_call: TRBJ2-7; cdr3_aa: CSVAGQAIYEQYF; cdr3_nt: TGCAGCGTTGCCGGACAGGCCATCTACGAGCAGTACTTC
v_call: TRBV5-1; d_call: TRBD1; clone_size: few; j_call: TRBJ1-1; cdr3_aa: CASSLMAAGGGTEAFF; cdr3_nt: TGCGCCAGCAGCTTGATGGCCGCAGGGGGTGGTACTGAAGCTTTCTTT
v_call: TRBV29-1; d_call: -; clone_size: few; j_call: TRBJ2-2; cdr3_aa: CSVGHTNTGELFF; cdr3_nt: TGCAGCGTGGGACACACGAACACCGGGGAGCTGTTTTTT
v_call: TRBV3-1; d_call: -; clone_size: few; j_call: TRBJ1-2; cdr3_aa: CASSQEDPNYGYTF; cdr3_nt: TGTGCCAGCAGCCAAGAGGATCCTAACTATGGCTACACCTTC
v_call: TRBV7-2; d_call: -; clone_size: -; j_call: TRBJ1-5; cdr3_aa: CASNQQENQPQHF; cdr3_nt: TGTGCCAGCAACCAACAGGAGAATCAGCCCCAGCATTTT
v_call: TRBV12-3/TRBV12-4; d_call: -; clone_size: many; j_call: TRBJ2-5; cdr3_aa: CASSRPGEQETQYF; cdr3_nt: TGTGCCAGCAGTAGACCGGGAGAGCAAGAGACCCAGTACTTC
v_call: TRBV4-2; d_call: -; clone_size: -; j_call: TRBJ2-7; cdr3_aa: CASSPHSPPDSLWEQYF; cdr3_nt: TGTGCCAGCAGCCCCCACTCTCCCCCGGATTCACTATGGGAGCAGTACTTC